This T cell receptor (beta chain) is from a study of T cells in Graves' hyperthyroidism and ophthalmopathy. This clonotype has at least ten counts. What it binds is not known. RNA transcripts provided the source from which TCR beta CDR3 regions were amplified. RT-PCR in the first round (using the HTBI primer set) targeted the TCR CDR3. TCRdb recomputed calls from the multiplex PCR reads with MiXCR, one row per CDR3 protein. Counted here are about 350,000 distinct CDR3 sequences, around 18% occurring once; the ten biggest clones make up roughly 16%. This CDR3 spans 17 amino acids. After removal of 6 bases from V and 0 bases from J, the junction contained 10 bases not matched to a gene. Germline V lookup: CDR1 MNHEY, CDR2 SVGEGT. Study-level findings and limits: Before onset, ophthalmopathy was predicted by the model a median around 6.2 months earlier.

Sequencing used blood. The chain has TRBV6-2 or TRBV6-3 and TRBJ2-2; 7 bases are shared with TRBD2. The receptor comes from a woman between 40 and 50 years old with Graves' ophthalmopathy. The chain's CDR3 is CASRRLAETTNTGELFF. DNA of the CDR3: TGTGCCAGCAGGCGACTAGCTGAAACGACGAACACCGGGGAGCTGTTTTTT.